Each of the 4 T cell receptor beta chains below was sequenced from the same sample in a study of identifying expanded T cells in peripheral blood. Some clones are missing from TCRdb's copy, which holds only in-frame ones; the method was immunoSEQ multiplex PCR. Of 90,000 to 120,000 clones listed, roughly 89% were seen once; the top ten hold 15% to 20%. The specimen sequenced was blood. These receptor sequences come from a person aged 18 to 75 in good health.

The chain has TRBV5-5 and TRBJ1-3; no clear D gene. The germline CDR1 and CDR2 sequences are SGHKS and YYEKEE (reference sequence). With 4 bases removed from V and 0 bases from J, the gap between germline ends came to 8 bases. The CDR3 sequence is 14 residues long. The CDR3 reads CASSLSHSGNTIYF. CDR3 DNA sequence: TGTGCCAGCAGCCTATCACACTCTGGAAACACCATATATTTT.

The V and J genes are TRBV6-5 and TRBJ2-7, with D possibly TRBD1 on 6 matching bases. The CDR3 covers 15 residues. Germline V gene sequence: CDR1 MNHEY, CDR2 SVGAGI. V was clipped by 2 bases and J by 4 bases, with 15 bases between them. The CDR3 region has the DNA TGTGCCAGCAGTTACAACCGGGACACCGCTTACGAGCAGTACTTC. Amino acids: CASSYNRDTAYEQYF.

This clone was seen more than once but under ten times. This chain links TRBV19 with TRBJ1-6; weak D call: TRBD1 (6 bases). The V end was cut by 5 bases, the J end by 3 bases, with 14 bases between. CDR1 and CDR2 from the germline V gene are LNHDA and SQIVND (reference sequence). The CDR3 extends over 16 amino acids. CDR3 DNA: TGTGCCAGTAGTCCCCAAGGCAGGGGCTATAATTCACCCCTCCACTTT. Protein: CASSPQGRGYNSPLHF.

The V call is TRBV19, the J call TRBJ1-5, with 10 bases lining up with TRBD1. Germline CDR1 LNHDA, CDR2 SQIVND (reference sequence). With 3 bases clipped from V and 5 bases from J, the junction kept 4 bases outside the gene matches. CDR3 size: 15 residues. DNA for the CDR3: TGTGCCAGTAGTATGGGGACAGGGGAATATCAGCCCCAGCATTTT. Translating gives CASSMGTGEYQPQHF.